This T cell receptor beta chain was profiled in a study of shared clonotypes between healthy human individuals. Germline CDR1 MRHNA, CDR2 SNTAGT. The V gene lost 2 bases and the J gene lost 5 bases, with 15 bases spanning the gap. The CDR3 sequence is 15 residues long. A word on this clone: As yet, its antigen is unknown.

Study findings and constraints: Some naive CD4 clonotypes, around 4.7%, turned up in common across four donors. Sampling involved blood alone; tissue repertoires likely differ.

Naive CD8 cells were CD45RO-negative, positively selected for CCR7, excluding terminally differentiated effector memory CD45RA+ cells. It was at deep level that the assay was run. Generated by immunoSEQ multiplex PCR, the TCRdb table keeps only in-frame clones and is missing some. The sample consists of about 800,000 clones, about 97% of them appearing once. V and J are TRBV6-4 and TRBJ1-1; a weak D match, TRBD1 (5 bases). The TCR originated in a man aged 25-45 years in good health. The sample consisted of naive CD8+ T cells sorted from blood. In nucleotides, the CDR3 is TGTGCCAGCAGTGACCCCGGCCGGGGGGTTACTGAAGCTTTCTTT. Protein: CASSDPGRGVTEAFF.